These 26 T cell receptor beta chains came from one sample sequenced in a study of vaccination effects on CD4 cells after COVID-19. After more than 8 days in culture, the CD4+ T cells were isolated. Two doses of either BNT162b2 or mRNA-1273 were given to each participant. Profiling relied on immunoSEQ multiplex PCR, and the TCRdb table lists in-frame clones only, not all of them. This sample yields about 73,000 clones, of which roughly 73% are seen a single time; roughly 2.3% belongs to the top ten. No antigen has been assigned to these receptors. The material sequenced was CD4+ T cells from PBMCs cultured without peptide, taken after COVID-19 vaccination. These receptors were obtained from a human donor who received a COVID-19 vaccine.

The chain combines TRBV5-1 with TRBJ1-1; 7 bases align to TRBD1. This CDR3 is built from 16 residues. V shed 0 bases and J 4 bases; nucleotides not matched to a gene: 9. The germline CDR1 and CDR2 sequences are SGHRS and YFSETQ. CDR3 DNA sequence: TGCGCCAGCAGCTTGGCCACAGGGGCGGGTGGCACTGAAGCTTTCTTT. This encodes CASSLATGAGGTEAFF.

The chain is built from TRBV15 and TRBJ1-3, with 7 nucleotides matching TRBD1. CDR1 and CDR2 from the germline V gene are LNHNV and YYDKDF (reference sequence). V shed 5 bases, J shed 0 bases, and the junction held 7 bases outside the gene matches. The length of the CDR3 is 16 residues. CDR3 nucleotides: TGTGCCACCAGCGGAGGGGGCTTAAGCTCTGGAAACACCATATATTTT. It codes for CATSGGGLSSGNTIYF.

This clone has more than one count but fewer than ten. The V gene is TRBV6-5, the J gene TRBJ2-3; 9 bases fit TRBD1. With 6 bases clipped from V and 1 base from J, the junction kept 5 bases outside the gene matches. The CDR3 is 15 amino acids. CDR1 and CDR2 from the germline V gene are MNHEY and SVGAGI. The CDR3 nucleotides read TGTGCCAGCAGGCCCGGACAGGGGCGCACAGATACGCAGTATTTT. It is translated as CASRPGQGRTDTQYF.

CDR3 bases: TGTGCCAGCAGCTTCAGGGCTCTTGGAAACACCATATATTTT. It codes for CASSFRALGNTIYF. The chain is built from TRBV7-2 and TRBJ1-3, with a tentative D call TRBD1 (5 bases). Trimming took 3 bases from V and 3 from J, leaving 9 bases between them. Looked up from germline, CDR1 is SGHTA and CDR2 is FQGNSA. The CDR3 is made up of 14 amino acids.

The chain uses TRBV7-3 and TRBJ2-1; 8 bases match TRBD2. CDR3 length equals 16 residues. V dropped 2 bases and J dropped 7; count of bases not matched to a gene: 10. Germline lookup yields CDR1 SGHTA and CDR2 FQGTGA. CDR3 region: CASSLWAGTRGNEQFF. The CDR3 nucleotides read TGTGCCAGCAGCTTATGGGCGGGGACTAGGGGTAATGAGCAGTTCTTC.

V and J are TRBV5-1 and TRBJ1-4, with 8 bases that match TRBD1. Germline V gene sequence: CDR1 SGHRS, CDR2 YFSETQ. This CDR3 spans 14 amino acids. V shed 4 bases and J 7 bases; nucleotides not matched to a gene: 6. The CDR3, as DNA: TGCGCCAGCAGCGTAGACAGGGGTGGTGAAAAACTGTTTTTT. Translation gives CASSVDRGGEKLFF.

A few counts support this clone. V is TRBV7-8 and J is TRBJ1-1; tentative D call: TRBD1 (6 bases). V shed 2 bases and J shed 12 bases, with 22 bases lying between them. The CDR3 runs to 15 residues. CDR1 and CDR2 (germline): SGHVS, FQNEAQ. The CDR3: CASSLPSRPRGESFF. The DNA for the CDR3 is TGTGCCAGCAGCTTACCTAGTCGGCCCAGGGGCGAATCTTTCTTT.

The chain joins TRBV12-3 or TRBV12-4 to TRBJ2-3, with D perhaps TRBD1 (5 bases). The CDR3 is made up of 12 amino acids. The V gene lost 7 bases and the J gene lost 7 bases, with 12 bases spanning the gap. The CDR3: CASNQGINTQYF. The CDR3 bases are TGTGCCAGCAACCAGGGTATAAATACGCAGTATTTT.

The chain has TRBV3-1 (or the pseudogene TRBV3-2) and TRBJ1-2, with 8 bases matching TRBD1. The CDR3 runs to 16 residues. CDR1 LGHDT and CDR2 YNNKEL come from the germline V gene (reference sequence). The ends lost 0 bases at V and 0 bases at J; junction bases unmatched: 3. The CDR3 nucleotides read TGTGCCAGCAGCCAAGATTGGGGACAGGCTAACTATGGCTACACCTTC. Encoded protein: CASSQDWGQANYGYTF.

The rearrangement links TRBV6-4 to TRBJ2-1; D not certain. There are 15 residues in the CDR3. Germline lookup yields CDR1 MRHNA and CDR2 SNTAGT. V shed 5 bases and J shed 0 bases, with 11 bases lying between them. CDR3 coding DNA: TGTGCCAGCAGTCCCCACAGTAGCTCCTACAATGAGCAGTTCTTC. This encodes CASSPHSSSYNEQFF.

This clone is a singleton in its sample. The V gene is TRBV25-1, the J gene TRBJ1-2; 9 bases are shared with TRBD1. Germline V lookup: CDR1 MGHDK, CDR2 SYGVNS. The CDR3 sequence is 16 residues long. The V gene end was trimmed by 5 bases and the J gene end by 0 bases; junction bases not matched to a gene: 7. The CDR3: CASSSLGDRANYGYTF. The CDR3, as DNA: TGTGCCAGCAGTTCCCTGGGGGACAGGGCTAACTATGGCTACACCTTC.

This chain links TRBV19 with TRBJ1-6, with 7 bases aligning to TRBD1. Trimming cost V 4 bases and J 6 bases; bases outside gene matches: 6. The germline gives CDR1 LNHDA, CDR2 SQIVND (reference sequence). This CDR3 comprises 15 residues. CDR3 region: CASSRYWDSNSPLHF. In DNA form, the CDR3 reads TGTGCCAGTAGTAGGTACTGGGACAGTAATTCACCCCTCCACTTT.

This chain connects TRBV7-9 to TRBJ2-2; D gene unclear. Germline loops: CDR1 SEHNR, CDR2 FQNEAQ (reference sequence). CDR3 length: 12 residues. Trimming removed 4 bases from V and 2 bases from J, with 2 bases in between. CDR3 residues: CASSYNTGELFF. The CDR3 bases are TGTGCCAGCAGCTACAACACCGGGGAGCTGTTTTTT. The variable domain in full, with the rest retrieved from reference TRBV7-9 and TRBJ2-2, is DTGVSQNPRHKITKRGQNVTFRCDPISEHNRLYWYRQTLGQGPEFLTYFQNEAQLEKSRLLSDRFSAERPKGSFSTLEIQRTEQGDSAMYLCASSYNTGELFFGEGSRLTVL.

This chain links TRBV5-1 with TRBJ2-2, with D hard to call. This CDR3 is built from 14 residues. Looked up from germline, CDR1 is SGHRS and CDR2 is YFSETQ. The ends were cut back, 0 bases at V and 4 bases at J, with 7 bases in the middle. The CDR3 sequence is CASSLAGITGELFF. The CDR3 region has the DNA TGCGCCAGCAGCTTGGCCGGAATCACCGGGGAGCTGTTTTTT.

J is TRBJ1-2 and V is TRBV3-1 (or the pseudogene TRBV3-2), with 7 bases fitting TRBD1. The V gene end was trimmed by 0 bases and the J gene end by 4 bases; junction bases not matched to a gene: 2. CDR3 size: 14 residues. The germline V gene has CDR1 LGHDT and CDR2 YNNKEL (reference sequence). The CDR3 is CASSQEQGIYGYTF. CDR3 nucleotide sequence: TGTGCCAGCAGCCAAGAACAGGGGATCTATGGCTACACCTTC.

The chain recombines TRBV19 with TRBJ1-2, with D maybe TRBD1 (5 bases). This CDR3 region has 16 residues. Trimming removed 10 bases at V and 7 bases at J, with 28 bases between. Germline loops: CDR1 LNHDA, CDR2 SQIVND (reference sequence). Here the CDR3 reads CATDTAGAWGESGYTF. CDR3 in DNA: TGTGCCACGGACACGGCCGGGGCCTGGGGGGAAAGTGGCTACACCTTC.

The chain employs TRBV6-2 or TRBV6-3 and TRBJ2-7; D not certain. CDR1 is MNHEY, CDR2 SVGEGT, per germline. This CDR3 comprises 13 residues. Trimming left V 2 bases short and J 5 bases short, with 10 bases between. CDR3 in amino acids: CASSYREVNEQYV. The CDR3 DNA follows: TGTGCCAGCAGTTACCGCGAGGTTAACGAGCAGTACGTC.

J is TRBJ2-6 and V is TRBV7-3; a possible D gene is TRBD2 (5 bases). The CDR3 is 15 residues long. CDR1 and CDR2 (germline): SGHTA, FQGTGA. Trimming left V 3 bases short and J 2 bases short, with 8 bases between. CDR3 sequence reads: CASSFGVPGANVLTF. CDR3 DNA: TGTGCCAGCAGCTTCGGGGTGCCTGGGGCCAACGTCCTGACTTTC.

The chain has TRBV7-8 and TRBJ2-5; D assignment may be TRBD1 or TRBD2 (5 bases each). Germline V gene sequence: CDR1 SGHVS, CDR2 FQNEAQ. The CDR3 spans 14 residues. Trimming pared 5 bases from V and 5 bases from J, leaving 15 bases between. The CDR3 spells CASSRDGLRETQYF. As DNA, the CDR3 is TGTGCCAGCAGCCGGGACGGACTGAGGGAGACCCAGTACTTC.

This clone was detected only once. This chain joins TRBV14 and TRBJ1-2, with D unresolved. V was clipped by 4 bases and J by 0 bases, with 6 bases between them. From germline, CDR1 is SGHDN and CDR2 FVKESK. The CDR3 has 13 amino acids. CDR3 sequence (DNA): TGTGCCAGCAGCCCGAGAGCTAACTATGGCTACACCTTC. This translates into CASSPRANYGYTF.

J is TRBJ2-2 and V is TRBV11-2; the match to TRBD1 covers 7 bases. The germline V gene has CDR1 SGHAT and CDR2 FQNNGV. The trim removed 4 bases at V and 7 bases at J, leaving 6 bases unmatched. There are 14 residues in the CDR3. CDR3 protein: CASSSRQGVGELFF. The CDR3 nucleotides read TGTGCCAGCAGCTCCCGACAGGGCGTCGGGGAGCTGTTTTTT.

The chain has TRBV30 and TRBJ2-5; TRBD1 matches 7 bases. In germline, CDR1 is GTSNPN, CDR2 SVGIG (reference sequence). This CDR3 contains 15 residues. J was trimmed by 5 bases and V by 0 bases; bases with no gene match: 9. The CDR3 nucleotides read TGTGCCTGGAGTGTATTAAAGGGGGCCTGGGAGACCCAGTACTTC. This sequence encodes CAWSVLKGAWETQYF.

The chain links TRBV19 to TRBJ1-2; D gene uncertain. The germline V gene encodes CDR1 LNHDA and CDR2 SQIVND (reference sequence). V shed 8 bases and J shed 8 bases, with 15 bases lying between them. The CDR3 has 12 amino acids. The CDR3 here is CASWQQEAGYTF. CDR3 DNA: TGTGCCAGTTGGCAACAAGAGGCGGGCTACACCTTC. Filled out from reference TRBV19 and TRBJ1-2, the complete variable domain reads DGGITQSPKYLFRKEGQNVTLSCEQNLNHDAMYWYRQDPGQGLRLIYYSQIVNDFQKGDIAEGYSVSREKKESFPLTVTSAQKNPTAFYLCASWQQEAGYTFGSGTRLTVV.

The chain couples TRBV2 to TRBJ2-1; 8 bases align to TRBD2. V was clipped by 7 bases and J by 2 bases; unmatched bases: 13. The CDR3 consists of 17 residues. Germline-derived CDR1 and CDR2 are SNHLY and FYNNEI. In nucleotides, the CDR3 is TGTGCCAGCACCTTAAGGGCTAGCGGGCGCCCCTACAATGAGCAGTTCTTC. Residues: CASTLRASGRPYNEQFF. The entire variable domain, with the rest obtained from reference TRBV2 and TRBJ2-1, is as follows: EPEVTQTPSHQVTQMGQEVILRCVPISNHLYFYWYRQILGQKVEFLVSFYNNEISEKSEIFDDQFSVERPDGSNFTLKIRSTKLEDSAMYFCASTLRASGRPYNEQFFGPGTRLTVL.

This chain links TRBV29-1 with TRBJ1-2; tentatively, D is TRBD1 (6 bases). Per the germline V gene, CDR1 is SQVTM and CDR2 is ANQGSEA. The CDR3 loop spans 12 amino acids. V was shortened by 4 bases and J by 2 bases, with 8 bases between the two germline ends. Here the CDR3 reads CSVGGQNYGYTF. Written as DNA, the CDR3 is TGCAGCGTTGGCGGACAGAACTATGGCTACACCTTC.

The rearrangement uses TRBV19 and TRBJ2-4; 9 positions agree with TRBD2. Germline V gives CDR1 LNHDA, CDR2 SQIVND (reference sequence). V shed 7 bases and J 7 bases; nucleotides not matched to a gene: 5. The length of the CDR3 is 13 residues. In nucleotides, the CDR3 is TGTGCCAGTAACCGGGCGGGGGGGAACATTCAGTACTTC. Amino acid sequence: CASNRAGGNIQYF.